The clone carrying this TCR beta chain is a singleton in its sample. At the DNA level, this CDR3 is encoded by other sequences in the same sample as well. Sorted-subset replicate PCRs used 150 to 200 ng DNA, approximately 33,000 T cell genomes. Repertoires were generated with immunoSEQ multiplex PCR, while TCRdb's copy carries only in-frame clones and drops some. Of approximately 620,000 clones listed, about 96% were seen once; the top ten hold approximately 0.057%. Germline V gene data show CDR1 as MDHEN and CDR2 as SYDVKM. Trimming took off 3 bases at V and 0 bases at J, with 9 bases between the two ends. This CDR3 has 15 amino acids. The record originates from a study of shared clonotypes between healthy human individuals. Overall study context: Donor composition was a couple of women and a few men, aged 18 to 49.

Sequences were obtained from naive CD4+ T cells sorted from blood. As to subset: CD45RA+ positively selected. The chain employs TRBV28 and TRBJ1-5, with D possibly TRBD1 on 5 matching bases. The TCR originated in a woman aged 30 to 39 in good health. CDR3 nucleotide sequence: TGTGCCAGCAGTTTGCCCCAGGGTAGCAATCAGCCCCAGCATTTT. This codes for CASSLPQGSNQPQHF.